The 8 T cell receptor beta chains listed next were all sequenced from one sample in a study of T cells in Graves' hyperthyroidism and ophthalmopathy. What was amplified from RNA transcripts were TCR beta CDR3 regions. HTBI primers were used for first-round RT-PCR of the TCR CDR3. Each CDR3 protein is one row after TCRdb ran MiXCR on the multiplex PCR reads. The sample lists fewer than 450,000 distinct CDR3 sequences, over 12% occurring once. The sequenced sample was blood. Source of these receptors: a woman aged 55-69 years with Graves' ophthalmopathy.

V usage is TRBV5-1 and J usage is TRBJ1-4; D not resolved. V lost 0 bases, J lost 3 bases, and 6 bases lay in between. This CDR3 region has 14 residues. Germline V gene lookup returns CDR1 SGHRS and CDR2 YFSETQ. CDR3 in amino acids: CASSLDAPNEKLFF. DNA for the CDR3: TGCGCCAGCAGCTTGGACGCACCTAATGAAAAACTGTTTTTT.

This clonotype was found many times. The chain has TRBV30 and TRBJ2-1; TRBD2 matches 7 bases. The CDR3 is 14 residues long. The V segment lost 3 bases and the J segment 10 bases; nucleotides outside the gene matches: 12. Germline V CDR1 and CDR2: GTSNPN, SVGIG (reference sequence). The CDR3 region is CAWSFASGGGEQFF. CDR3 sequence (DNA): TGTGCCTGGAGCTTCGCTAGCGGAGGAGGGGAGCAGTTCTTC.

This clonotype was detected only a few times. CDR3 residues: CASSREGGQGWIETQYF. CDR3 in DNA: TGTGCCAGCAGTCGGGAGGGGGGACAGGGGTGGATCGAGACCCAGTACTTC. This chain uses TRBV6-1 with TRBJ2-5; 10 bases agree with TRBD1. The CDR3 length is 17 residues. J gave up 5 bases and V 5 bases, and 14 bases lay outside the gene matches. Per germline, CDR1 MNHNS and CDR2 SASEGT.

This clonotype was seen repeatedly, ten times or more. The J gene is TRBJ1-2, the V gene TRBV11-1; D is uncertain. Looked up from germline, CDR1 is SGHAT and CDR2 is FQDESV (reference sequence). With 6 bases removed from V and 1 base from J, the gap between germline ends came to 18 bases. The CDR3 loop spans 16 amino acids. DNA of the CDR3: TGTGCCAGCAGAGACAACCGGGAGATGAGTAACTATGGCTACACCTTC. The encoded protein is CASRDNREMSNYGYTF.

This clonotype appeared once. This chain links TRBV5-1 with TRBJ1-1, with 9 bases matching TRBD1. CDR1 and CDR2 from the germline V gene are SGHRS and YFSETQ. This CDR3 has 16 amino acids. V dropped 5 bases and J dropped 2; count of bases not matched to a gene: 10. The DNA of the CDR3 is TGCGCCAGCAGTTACAGGGGGCAGGGGTCCAACACTGAAGCTTTCTTT. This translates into CASSYRGQGSNTEAFF.

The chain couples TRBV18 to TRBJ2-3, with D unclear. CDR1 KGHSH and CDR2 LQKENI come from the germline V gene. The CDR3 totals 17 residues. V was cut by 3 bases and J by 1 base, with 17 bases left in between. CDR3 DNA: TGTGCCAGCTCACCCATCAGTTGGCTAGAGGGCACAGATACGCAGTATTTT. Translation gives CASSPISWLEGTDTQYF.

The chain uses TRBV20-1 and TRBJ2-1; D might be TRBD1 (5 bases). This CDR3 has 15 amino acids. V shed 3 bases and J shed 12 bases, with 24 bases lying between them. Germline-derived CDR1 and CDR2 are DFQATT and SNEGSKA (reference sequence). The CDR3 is CSASTGSRPQDGQFF. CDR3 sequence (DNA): TGCAGTGCTAGTACAGGATCTAGGCCTCAGGATGGGCAGTTCTTC.

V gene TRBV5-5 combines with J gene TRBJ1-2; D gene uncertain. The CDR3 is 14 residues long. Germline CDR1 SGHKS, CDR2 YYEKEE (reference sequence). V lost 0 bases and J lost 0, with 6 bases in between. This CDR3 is CASSLATTNYGYTF. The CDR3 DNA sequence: TGTGCCAGCAGCTTGGCCACCACTAACTATGGCTACACCTTC.